The rows below give T cell receptor beta chains drawn from one sample of a study of T cell changes during pregnancy in multiple sclerosis. Only in-frame clones appear in the TCRdb table, and some are missing; sequencing was by immunoSEQ multiplex PCR. The sample has more than 70,000 clones; roughly 90% are singletons. The source material was peripheral blood, sampled before pregnancy. These TCRs come from a female donor with multiple sclerosis, enrolled in a pregnancy study. CDR3s include the opening cysteine and the closing phenylalanine or tryptophan. The order of the fields is J gene, clone size, V gene, D gene, CDR3 protein, CDR3 DNA. The D gene is left open where the match is weak. Clone sizes are given selectively: once, few, many, or a class where the clone is expanded.

j_gene: TRBJ1-1
abundance: NA
v_gene: TRBV15
d_gene: NA
CDR3aa: CATSRTSRRPNTEAFF
CDR3nt: TGTGCCACCAGCAGAACGAGCCGCAGGCCTAACACTGAAGCTTTCTTT

j_gene: TRBJ1-1
abundance: NA
v_gene: TRBV28
d_gene: NA
CDR3aa: CASSPQGTHTEAFF
CDR3nt: TGTGCCAGCAGCCCTCAGGGGACGCACACTGAAGCTTTCTTT

j_gene: TRBJ2-1
abundance: NA
v_gene: TRBV9
d_gene: TRBD2
CDR3aa: CASSVSVAGTFNEQFF
CDR3nt: TGTGCCAGCAGCGTGAGTGTAGCGGGGACGTTCAATGAGCAGTTCTTC

j_gene: TRBJ1-1
abundance: NA
v_gene: TRBV6-5
d_gene: NA
CDR3aa: CASTSGGMRAFF
CDR3nt: TGTGCCAGCACCTCCGGTGGAATGCGGGCTTTCTTT

j_gene: TRBJ1-1
abundance: once
v_gene: TRBV11-2
d_gene: NA
CDR3aa: CASSLRRGTSGNTEAFF
CDR3nt: TGTGCCAGCAGCCTAAGACGGGGAACATCGGGGAACACTGAAGCTTTCTTT

j_gene: TRBJ1-4
abundance: NA
v_gene: TRBV9
d_gene: NA
CDR3aa: CASSARGGSNEKLFF
CDR3nt: TGTGCCAGCAGTGCCCGGGGGGGCTCTAATGAAAAACTGTTTTTT

j_gene: TRBJ2-7
abundance: once
v_gene: TRBV7-2
d_gene: TRBD1
CDR3aa: CASRVAGTGVYEQYF
CDR3nt: TGTGCCAGCAGAGTAGCAGGGACAGGGGTCTACGAGCAGTACTTC

j_gene: TRBJ2-7
abundance: NA
v_gene: TRBV11-1
d_gene: NA
CDR3aa: CASSLNQAHEQYF
CDR3nt: TGTGCCAGCAGCTTAAACCAAGCGCACGAGCAGTACTTC

j_gene: TRBJ1-1
abundance: NA
v_gene: TRBV28
d_gene: NA
CDR3aa: CASSLLLTPNTEAFF
CDR3nt: TGTGCCAGCAGTTTATTGCTAACCCCGAACACTGAAGCTTTCTTT

j_gene: TRBJ2-1
abundance: NA
v_gene: TRBV5-1
d_gene: NA
CDR3aa: CASSFYSRNEQFF
CDR3nt: TGCGCCAGCAGCTTTTATTCGCGGAATGAGCAGTTCTTC

j_gene: TRBJ2-1
abundance: NA
v_gene: TRBV5-4
d_gene: TRBD2
CDR3aa: CASSLAGLAGNEQFF
CDR3nt: TGTGCCAGCAGCTTGGCGGGACTAGCGGGCAATGAGCAGTTCTTC

j_gene: TRBJ2-7
abundance: NA
v_gene: TRBV29-1
d_gene: NA
CDR3aa: CSVGGRAYEQYF
CDR3nt: TGCAGCGTGGGTGGGCGCGCCTACGAGCAGTACTTC

j_gene: TRBJ2-7
abundance: NA
v_gene: TRBV5-6
d_gene: TRBD1
CDR3aa: CASSDRVDYEQYF
CDR3nt: TGTGCCAGCAGTGACAGGGTAGACTACGAGCAGTACTTC

j_gene: TRBJ1-2
abundance: NA
v_gene: TRBV6-5
d_gene: TRBD1
CDR3aa: CASRVTGGYGYTF
CDR3nt: TGTGCCAGCAGAGTGACAGGGGGCTATGGCTACACCTTC

j_gene: TRBJ1-2
abundance: NA
v_gene: TRBV27
d_gene: TRBD1
CDR3aa: CASSPRTGIGYTF
CDR3nt: TGTGCCAGCAGTCCGAGGACAGGGATCGGCTACACCTTC

j_gene: TRBJ1-2
abundance: once
v_gene: TRBV5-4
d_gene: NA
CDR3aa: CASSSIGQFYGYTF
CDR3nt: TGTGCCAGCAGCTCGATCGGACAGTTTTATGGCTACACCTTC

j_gene: TRBJ1-5
abundance: NA
v_gene: TRBV28
d_gene: NA
CDR3aa: CASSLRGISNQPQHF
CDR3nt: TGTGCCAGCAGTTTAAGGGGGATTAGCAATCAGCCCCAGCATTTT

j_gene: TRBJ2-2
abundance: NA
v_gene: TRBV15
d_gene: NA
CDR3aa: CATIPGHSNTGELFF
CDR3nt: TGTGCCACAATTCCGGGACACTCGAACACCGGGGAGCTGTTTTTT

j_gene: TRBJ2-7
abundance: NA
v_gene: TRBV10-2
d_gene: NA
CDR3aa: CASWYGGGPDEQYF
CDR3nt: TGCGCCAGCTGGTATGGGGGCGGTCCGGACGAGCAGTACTTC

j_gene: TRBJ2-7
abundance: NA
v_gene: TRBV5-1
d_gene: TRBD2
CDR3aa: CASSLGGLATYEQYF
CDR3nt: TGCGCCAGCAGCTTAGGAGGACTAGCGACCTACGAGCAGTACTTC

j_gene: TRBJ2-3
abundance: NA
v_gene: TRBV19
d_gene: TRBD2
CDR3aa: CASSTRLEAGRRTDTQYF
CDR3nt: TGTGCCAGTAGTACCCGCCTCGAAGCGGGACGGCGCACAGATACGCAGTATTTT

j_gene: TRBJ2-3
abundance: NA
v_gene: TRBV7-9
d_gene: NA
CDR3aa: CASSLGLGADTQYF
CDR3nt: TGTGCCAGCAGCTTAGGTCTGGGCGCAGATACGCAGTATTTT

j_gene: TRBJ2-3
abundance: NA
v_gene: TRBV18
d_gene: NA
CDR3aa: CASSPRGDTQYF
CDR3nt: TGTGCCAGCTCACCAAGGGGAGATACGCAGTATTTT

j_gene: TRBJ2-7
abundance: NA
v_gene: TRBV27
d_gene: TRBD1
CDR3aa: CASSYRGQGSEQYF
CDR3nt: TGTGCCAGCAGTTATAGGGGGCAGGGGAGCGAGCAGTACTTC

j_gene: TRBJ1-5
abundance: NA
v_gene: TRBV28
d_gene: NA
CDR3aa: CASRRAPRNQPQHF
CDR3nt: TGTGCCAGCAGGCGAGCCCCCCGGAATCAGCCCCAGCATTTT

j_gene: TRBJ1-1
abundance: NA
v_gene: TRBV5-6
d_gene: TRBD1
CDR3aa: CASSLGQGGGNTEAFF
CDR3nt: TGTGCCAGCAGCTTGGGACAGGGTGGCGGGAACACTGAAGCTTTCTTT

j_gene: TRBJ1-1
abundance: few
v_gene: TRBV30
d_gene: NA
CDR3aa: CAWDQGTNTEAFF
CDR3nt: TGTGCCTGGGACCAGGGGACGAACACTGAAGCTTTCTTT

j_gene: TRBJ2-7
abundance: NA
v_gene: TRBV7-9
d_gene: NA
CDR3aa: CASSLVTGSSYEQYF
CDR3nt: TGTGCCAGCAGCTTAGTAACAGGGTCGTCCTACGAGCAGTACTTC

j_gene: TRBJ1-2
abundance: NA
v_gene: TRBV9
d_gene: TRBD1
CDR3aa: CASSVEGTAIDYGYTF
CDR3nt: TGTGCCAGCAGCGTAGAAGGGACAGCTATTGACTATGGCTACACCTTC

j_gene: TRBJ1-5
abundance: NA
v_gene: TRBV7-9
d_gene: NA
CDR3aa: CASSLGAGMGPQHF
CDR3nt: TGTGCCAGCAGCTTAGGGGCGGGAATGGGGCCCCAGCATTTT

j_gene: TRBJ2-7
abundance: NA
v_gene: TRBV5-6
d_gene: TRBD2
CDR3aa: CASSLAGGGRSYEQYF
CDR3nt: TGTGCCAGCAGCTTGGCCGGGGGGGGGCGATCCTACGAGCAGTACTTC

j_gene: TRBJ2-2
abundance: NA
v_gene: TRBV2
d_gene: NA
CDR3aa: CASKQAGGELFF
CDR3nt: TGTGCCAGCAAACAGGCCGGCGGGGAGCTGTTTTTT

j_gene: TRBJ1-5
abundance: NA
v_gene: TRBV6-6
d_gene: TRBD1
CDR3aa: CASRQGAQPQHF
CDR3nt: TGTGCCAGCAGACAGGGGGCACAGCCCCAGCATTTT

j_gene: TRBJ1-2
abundance: NA
v_gene: TRBV7-6
d_gene: NA
CDR3aa: CASSLDPGSPNYGYTF
CDR3nt: TGTGCCAGCAGCTTAGATCCCGGGTCCCCTAACTATGGCTACACCTTC

j_gene: TRBJ1-3
abundance: NA
v_gene: TRBV12-2
d_gene: NA
CDR3aa: CASRPGPSRSSGNTIYF
CDR3nt: TGTGCAAGTCGCCCAGGCCCCAGCAGGTCCTCTGGAAACACCATATATTTT

j_gene: TRBJ1-1
abundance: NA
v_gene: TRBV27
d_gene: NA
CDR3aa: CASSIQGLNTEAFF
CDR3nt: TGTGCCAGCAGTATCCAGGGGCTGAACACTGAAGCTTTCTTT

j_gene: TRBJ1-2
abundance: NA
v_gene: TRBV5-1
d_gene: TRBD1
CDR3aa: CASSFDRALDYGYTF
CDR3nt: TGCGCCAGCAGCTTCGACAGGGCCCTAGACTATGGCTACACCTTC

j_gene: TRBJ2-3
abundance: once
v_gene: TRBV6-5
d_gene: TRBD1
CDR3aa: CASSPSGQGTDTQYF
CDR3nt: TGTGCCAGCTCCCCCAGCGGACAGGGAACAGATACGCAGTATTTT

j_gene: TRBJ1-1
abundance: NA
v_gene: TRBV11-2
d_gene: NA
CDR3aa: CASSLDGRINTEAFF
CDR3nt: TGTGCCAGCAGCTTAGATGGCAGGATAAACACTGAAGCTTTCTTT

j_gene: TRBJ1-5
abundance: NA
v_gene: TRBV27
d_gene: NA
CDR3aa: CASSSFRSNQPQHF
CDR3nt: TGTGCCAGCAGTTCTTTCAGGAGCAATCAGCCCCAGCATTTT

j_gene: TRBJ2-7
abundance: NA
v_gene: TRBV7-9
d_gene: NA
CDR3aa: CASSGPPSEQYF
CDR3nt: TGTGCCAGCAGCGGTCCTCCCAGCGAGCAGTACTTC

j_gene: TRBJ2-1
abundance: NA
v_gene: TRBV5-1
d_gene: TRBD1
CDR3aa: CASSLPTGGHNEQFF
CDR3nt: TGCGCCAGCAGCTTGCCGACAGGGGGCCACAATGAGCAGTTCTTC

j_gene: TRBJ2-1
abundance: NA
v_gene: TRBV5-1
d_gene: TRBD2
CDR3aa: CASSLGAGGEQFF
CDR3nt: TGCGCCAGCAGCTTGGGGGCGGGAGGTGAGCAGTTCTTC

j_gene: TRBJ2-2
abundance: NA
v_gene: TRBV7-3
d_gene: TRBD1
CDR3aa: CASSLKPGQGLNQGTGELFF
CDR3nt: TGTGCCAGCAGCTTAAAACCGGGACAGGGGTTAAACCAAGGCACCGGGGAGCTGTTTTTT

j_gene: TRBJ1-5
abundance: NA
v_gene: TRBV10-2
d_gene: NA
CDR3aa: CASRDSNQPQHF
CDR3nt: TGCGCCAGCCGGGATAGCAATCAGCCCCAGCATTTT

j_gene: TRBJ2-7
abundance: NA
v_gene: TRBV5-1
d_gene: NA
CDR3aa: CASSLAAYEQYF
CDR3nt: TGCGCCAGCAGCTTGGCAGCCTACGAGCAGTACTTC

j_gene: TRBJ2-3
abundance: NA
v_gene: TRBV19
d_gene: TRBD2
CDR3aa: CASSIFLPLAGGPADTQYF
CDR3nt: TGTGCCAGTAGTATATTCCTCCCCCTAGCGGGAGGCCCCGCAGATACGCAGTATTTT

j_gene: TRBJ2-5
abundance: NA
v_gene: TRBV12-5
d_gene: TRBD2
CDR3aa: CASALGGFQETQYF
CDR3nt: TGTGCTAGTGCGCTCGGGGGGTTCCAAGAGACCCAGTACTTC

j_gene: TRBJ2-2
abundance: NA
v_gene: TRBV11-2
d_gene: TRBD2
CDR3aa: CASSLTSGRGELFF
CDR3nt: TGTGCCAGCAGCTTAACTAGCGGGAGGGGGGAGCTGTTTTTT

j_gene: TRBJ1-1
abundance: NA
v_gene: TRBV5-1
d_gene: TRBD1
CDR3aa: CASSLDRGRLNTEAFF
CDR3nt: TGCGCCAGCAGCTTGGACAGGGGGCGATTGAACACTGAAGCTTTCTTT

j_gene: TRBJ2-7
abundance: NA
v_gene: TRBV11-2
d_gene: TRBD2
CDR3aa: CASSWTSGSAHPYEQYF
CDR3nt: TGTGCCAGCAGTTGGACTAGCGGGAGCGCCCACCCCTACGAGCAGTACTTC

j_gene: TRBJ1-1
abundance: NA
v_gene: TRBV4-3
d_gene: NA
CDR3aa: CASSQDLGVGGAGTEAFF
CDR3nt: TGCGCCAGCAGCCAAGATCTGGGCGTGGGAGGGGCAGGCACTGAAGCTTTCTTT

j_gene: TRBJ1-1
abundance: NA
v_gene: TRBV29-1
d_gene: NA
CDR3aa: CSVEPRNTEAFF
CDR3nt: TGCAGCGTTGAGCCGAGGAACACTGAAGCTTTCTTT

j_gene: TRBJ1-4
abundance: few
v_gene: TRBV5-1
d_gene: NA
CDR3aa: CASSLGPAGEKLFF
CDR3nt: TGCGCCAGCAGCTTGGGGCCGGCAGGGGAAAAACTGTTTTTT

j_gene: TRBJ2-7
abundance: NA
v_gene: TRBV5-1
d_gene: NA
CDR3aa: CASSPWGTDPYEQYF
CDR3nt: TGCGCCAGCAGCCCTTGGGGGACTGATCCCTACGAGCAGTACTTC

j_gene: TRBJ2-3
abundance: NA
v_gene: TRBV2
d_gene: NA
CDR3aa: CASTPAGLGTQYF
CDR3nt: TGTGCCAGCACCCCGGCGGGTTTGGGTACGCAGTATTTT

j_gene: TRBJ2-3
abundance: NA
v_gene: TRBV5-4
d_gene: TRBD2
CDR3aa: CASSWGRTSGDTQYF
CDR3nt: TGTGCCAGCAGTTGGGGGAGGACTAGCGGAGATACGCAGTATTTT

j_gene: TRBJ1-4
abundance: NA
v_gene: TRBV18
d_gene: NA
CDR3aa: CASSGRMANEKLFF
CDR3nt: TGTGCCAGCTCAGGGAGAATGGCTAATGAAAAACTGTTTTTT

j_gene: TRBJ2-7
abundance: NA
v_gene: TRBV6-1
d_gene: TRBD1
CDR3aa: CASRRTGILAEQYF
CDR3nt: TGTGCCAGCAGGCGGACAGGGATCCTCGCCGAGCAGTACTTC

j_gene: TRBJ2-2
abundance: NA
v_gene: TRBV14
d_gene: NA
CDR3aa: CASSPGITGELFF
CDR3nt: TGTGCCAGCAGCCCCGGGATCACCGGGGAGCTGTTTTTT